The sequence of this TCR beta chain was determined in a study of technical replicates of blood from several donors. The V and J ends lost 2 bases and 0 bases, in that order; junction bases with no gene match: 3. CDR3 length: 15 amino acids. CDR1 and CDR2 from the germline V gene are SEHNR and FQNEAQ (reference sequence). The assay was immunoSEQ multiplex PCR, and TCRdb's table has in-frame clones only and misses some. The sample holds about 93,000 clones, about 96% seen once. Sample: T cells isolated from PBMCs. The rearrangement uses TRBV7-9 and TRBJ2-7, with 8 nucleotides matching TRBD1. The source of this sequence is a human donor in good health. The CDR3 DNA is TGTGCCAGCAGCTTAAGGGACAGGAGCTCCTACGAGCAGTACTTC. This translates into CASSLRDRSSYEQYF.